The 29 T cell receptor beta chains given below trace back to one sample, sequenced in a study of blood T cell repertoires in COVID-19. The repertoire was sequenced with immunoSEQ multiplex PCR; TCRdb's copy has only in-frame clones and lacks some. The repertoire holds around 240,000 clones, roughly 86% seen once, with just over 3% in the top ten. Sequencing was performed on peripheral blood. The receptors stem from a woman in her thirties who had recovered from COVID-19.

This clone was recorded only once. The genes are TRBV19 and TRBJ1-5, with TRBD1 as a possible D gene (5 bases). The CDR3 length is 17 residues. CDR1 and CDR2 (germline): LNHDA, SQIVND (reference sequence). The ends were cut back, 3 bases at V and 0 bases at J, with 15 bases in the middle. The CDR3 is CASSIPQGSVSNQPQHF. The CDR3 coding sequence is TGTGCCAGTAGTATTCCCCAGGGCTCCGTTAGCAATCAGCCCCAGCATTTT. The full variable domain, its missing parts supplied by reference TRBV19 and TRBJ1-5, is DGGITQSPKYLFRKEGQNVTLSCEQNLNHDAMYWYRQDPGQGLRLIYYSQIVNDFQKGDIAEGYSVSREKKESFPLTVTSAQKNPTAFYLCASSIPQGSVSNQPQHFGDGTRLSIL.

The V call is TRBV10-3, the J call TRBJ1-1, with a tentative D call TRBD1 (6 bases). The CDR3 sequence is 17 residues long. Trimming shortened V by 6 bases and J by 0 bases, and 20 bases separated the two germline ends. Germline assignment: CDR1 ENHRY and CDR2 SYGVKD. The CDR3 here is CAISRQVPGVMNTEAFF. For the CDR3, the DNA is TGTGCCATCAGCCGACAGGTCCCTGGGGTGATGAACACTGAAGCTTTCTTT.

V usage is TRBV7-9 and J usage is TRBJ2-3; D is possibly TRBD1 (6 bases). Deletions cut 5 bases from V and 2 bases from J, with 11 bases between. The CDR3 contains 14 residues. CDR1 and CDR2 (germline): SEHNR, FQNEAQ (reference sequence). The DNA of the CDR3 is TGTGCCAGCAGCCCACAGGGAACCACAGATACGCAGTATTTT. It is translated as CASSPQGTTDTQYF.

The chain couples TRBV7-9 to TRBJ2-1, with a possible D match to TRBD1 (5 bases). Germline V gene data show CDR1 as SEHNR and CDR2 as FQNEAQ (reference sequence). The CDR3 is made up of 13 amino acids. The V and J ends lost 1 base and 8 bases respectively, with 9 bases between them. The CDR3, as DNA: TGTGCCAGCAGCTTAGAACTGGGGCATGAGCAGTTCTTC. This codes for CASSLELGHEQFF.

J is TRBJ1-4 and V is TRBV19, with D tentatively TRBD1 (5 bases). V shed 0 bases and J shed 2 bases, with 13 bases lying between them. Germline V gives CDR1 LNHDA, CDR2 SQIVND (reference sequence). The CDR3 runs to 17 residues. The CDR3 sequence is CASSIDIRASTNEKLFF. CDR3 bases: TGTGCCAGTAGTATAGATATCAGGGCGTCGACTAATGAAAAACTGTTTTTT.

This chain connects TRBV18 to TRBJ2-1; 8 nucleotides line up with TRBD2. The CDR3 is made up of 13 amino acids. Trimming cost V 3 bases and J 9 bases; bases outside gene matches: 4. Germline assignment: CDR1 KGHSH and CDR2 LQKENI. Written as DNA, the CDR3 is TGTGCCAGCTCACCTCGGGGGGGAGGTGAGCAGTTCTTC. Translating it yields CASSPRGGGEQFF.

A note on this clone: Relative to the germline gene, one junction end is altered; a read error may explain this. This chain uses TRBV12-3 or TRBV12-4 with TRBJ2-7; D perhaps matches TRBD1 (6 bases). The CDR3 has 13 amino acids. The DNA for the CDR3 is TGTGCCAGCAGTTTAACCGGGACACGGCTAACAAGGTTC. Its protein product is CASSLTGTRLTRF.

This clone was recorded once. The CDR3 reads CSVEKGVREQFF. CDR3 DNA sequence: TGCAGCGTTGAGAAGGGGGTTAGAGAGCAGTTCTTC. The V call is TRBV29-1, the J call TRBJ2-1; TRBD1 might be the D (6 bases). Germline CDR1 SQVTM, CDR2 ANQGSEA. CDR3 length: 12 amino acids. V was trimmed by 3 bases and J by 10 bases, leaving 13 bases between them.

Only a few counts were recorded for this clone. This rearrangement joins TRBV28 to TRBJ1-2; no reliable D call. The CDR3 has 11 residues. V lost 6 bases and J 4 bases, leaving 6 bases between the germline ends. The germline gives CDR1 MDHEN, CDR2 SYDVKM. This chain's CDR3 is CASSQSYGYTF. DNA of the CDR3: TGTGCCAGCAGCCAGTCCTATGGCTACACCTTC.

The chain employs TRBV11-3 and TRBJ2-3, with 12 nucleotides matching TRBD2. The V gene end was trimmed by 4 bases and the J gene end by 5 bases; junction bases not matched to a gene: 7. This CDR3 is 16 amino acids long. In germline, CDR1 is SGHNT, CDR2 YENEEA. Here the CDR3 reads CASSYSSGGAKDTQYF. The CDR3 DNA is TGTGCCAGCAGCTACTCTAGCGGGGGGGCGAAAGATACGCAGTATTTT.

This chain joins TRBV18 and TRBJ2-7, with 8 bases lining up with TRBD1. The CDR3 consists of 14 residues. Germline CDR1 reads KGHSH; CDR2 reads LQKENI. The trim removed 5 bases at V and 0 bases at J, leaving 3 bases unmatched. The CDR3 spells CASSITGGSYEQYF. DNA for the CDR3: TGTGCCAGCTCAATAACAGGGGGCTCCTACGAGCAGTACTTC.

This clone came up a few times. The CDR3 nucleotides read TGTGCCTGGAGTTTCGGGGAGAGCAATCAGCCCCAGCATTTT. Its protein is CAWSFGESNQPQHF. The V and J genes are TRBV30 and TRBJ1-5, with no clear D. The CDR3 loop spans 14 amino acids. Germline values: CDR1 GTSNPN, CDR2 SVGIG (reference sequence). Trimming left V 2 bases short and J 1 base short, with 9 bases between.

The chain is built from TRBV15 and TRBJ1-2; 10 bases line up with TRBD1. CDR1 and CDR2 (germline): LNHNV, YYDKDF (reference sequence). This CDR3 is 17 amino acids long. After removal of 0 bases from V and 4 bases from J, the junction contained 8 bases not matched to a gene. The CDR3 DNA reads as TGTGCCACCAGCAGAGATCTCAGGGGACAGGGGACCTATGGCTACACCTTC. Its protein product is CATSRDLRGQGTYGYTF.

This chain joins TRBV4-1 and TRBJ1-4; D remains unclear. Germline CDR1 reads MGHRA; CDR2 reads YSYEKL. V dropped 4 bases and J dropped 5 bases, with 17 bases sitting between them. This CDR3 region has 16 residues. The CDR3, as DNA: TGCGCCAGCAGCCGACGGTGGGCAGGAACAAATGAAAAACTGTTTTTT. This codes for CASSRRWAGTNEKLFF.

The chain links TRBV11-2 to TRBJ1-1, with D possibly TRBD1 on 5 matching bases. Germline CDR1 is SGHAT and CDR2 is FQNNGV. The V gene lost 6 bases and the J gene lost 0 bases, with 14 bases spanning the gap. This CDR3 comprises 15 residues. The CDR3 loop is CASSSRVGLNTEAFF. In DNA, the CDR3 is TGTGCCAGCAGTAGCAGGGTAGGACTGAACACTGAAGCTTTCTTT.

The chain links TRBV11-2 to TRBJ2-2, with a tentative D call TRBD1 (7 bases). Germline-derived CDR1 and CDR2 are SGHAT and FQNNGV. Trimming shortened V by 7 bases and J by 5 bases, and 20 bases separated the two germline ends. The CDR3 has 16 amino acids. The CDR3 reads CASTPRGQGGTGELFF. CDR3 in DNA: TGTGCCAGCACCCCCCGCGGGCAGGGGGGTACCGGGGAGCTGTTTTTT.

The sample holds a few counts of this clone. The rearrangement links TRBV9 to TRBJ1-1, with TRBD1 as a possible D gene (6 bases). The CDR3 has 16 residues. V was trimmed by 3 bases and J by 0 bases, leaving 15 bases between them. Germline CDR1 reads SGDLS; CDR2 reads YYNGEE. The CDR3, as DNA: TGTGCCAGCAGCGCGGGGGGGGCGCGACTGAACACTGAAGCTTTCTTT. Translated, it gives CASSAGGARLNTEAFF.

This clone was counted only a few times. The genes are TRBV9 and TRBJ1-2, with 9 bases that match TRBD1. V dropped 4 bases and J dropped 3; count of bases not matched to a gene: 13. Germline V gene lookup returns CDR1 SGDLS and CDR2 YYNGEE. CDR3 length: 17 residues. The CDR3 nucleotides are TGTGCCAGCAGCAGCTTAGGTACAGGGGGCGCGTACTATGGCTACACCTTC. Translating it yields CASSSLGTGGAYYGYTF.

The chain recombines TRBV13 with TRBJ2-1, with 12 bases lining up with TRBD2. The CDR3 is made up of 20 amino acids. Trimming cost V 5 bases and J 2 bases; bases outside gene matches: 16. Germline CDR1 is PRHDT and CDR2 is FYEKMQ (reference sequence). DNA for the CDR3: TGTGCCAGCAGCGGATCCAATACCTTCTCTAGCGGGGGGGCCTACAATGAGCAGTTCTTC. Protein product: CASSGSNTFSSGGAYNEQFF. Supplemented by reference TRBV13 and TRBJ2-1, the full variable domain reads AAGVIQSPRHLIKEKRETATLKCYPIPRHDTVYWYQQGPGQDPQFLISFYEKMQSDKGSIPDRFSAQQFSDYHSELNMSSLELGDSALYFCASSGSNTFSSGGAYNEQFFGPGTRLTVL.

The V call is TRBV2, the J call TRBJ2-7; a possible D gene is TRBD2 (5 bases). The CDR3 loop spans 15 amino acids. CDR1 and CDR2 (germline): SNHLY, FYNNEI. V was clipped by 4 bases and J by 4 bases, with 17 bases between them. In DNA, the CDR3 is TGTGCCAGCAGTGGGAGGCGCAGCGCCAGGTACGAGCAGTACTTC. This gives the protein CASSGRRSARYEQYF.

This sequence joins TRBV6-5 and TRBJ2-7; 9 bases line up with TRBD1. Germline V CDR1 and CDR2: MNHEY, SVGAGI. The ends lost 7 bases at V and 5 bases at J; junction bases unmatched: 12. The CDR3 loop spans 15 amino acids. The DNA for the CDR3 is TGTGCCAGCACCAAAGGAGGGACAGGGCTCGACGAGCAGTACTTC. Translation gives CASTKGGTGLDEQYF.

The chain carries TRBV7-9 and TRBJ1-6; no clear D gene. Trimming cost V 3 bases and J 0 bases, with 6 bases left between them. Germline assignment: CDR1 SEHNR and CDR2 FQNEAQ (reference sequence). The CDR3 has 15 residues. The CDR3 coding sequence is TGTGCCAGCAGCTTTGTTAGCTCCTATAATTCACCCCTCCACTTT. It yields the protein CASSFVSSYNSPLHF.

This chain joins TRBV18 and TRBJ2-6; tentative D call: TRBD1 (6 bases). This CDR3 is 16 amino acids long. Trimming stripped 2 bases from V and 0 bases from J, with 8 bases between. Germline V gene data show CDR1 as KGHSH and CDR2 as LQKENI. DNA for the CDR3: TGTGCCAGCTCACCAAGACAGGACTCTGGGGCCAACGTCCTGACTTTC. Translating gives CASSPRQDSGANVLTF.

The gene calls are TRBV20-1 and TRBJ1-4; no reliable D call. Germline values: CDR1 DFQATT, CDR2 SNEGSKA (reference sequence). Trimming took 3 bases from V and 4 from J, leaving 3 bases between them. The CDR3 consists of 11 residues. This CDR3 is CSARSNEKLFF. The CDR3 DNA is TGCAGTGCTAGGAGTAATGAAAAACTGTTTTTT.

The CDR3 loop reads CASSVDPLVGGGREKLFF. Here the CDR3 DNA reads TGTGCCAGCAGCGTCGACCCCCTGGTGGGGGGGGGACGGGAAAAACTGTTTTTT. This chain connects TRBV9 to TRBJ1-4; possibly TRBD1 for D (5 bases). The ends were cut back, 2 bases at V and 8 bases at J, with 25 bases in the middle. Germline CDR1 SGDLS, CDR2 YYNGEE. The CDR3 spans 18 residues.

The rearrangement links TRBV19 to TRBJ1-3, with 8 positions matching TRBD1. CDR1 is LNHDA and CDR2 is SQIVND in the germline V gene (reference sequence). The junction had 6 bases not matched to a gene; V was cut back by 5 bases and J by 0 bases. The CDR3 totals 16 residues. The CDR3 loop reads CASSATGGSSGNTIYF. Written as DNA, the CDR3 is TGTGCCAGTAGTGCCACAGGGGGGTCCTCTGGAAACACCATATATTTT.

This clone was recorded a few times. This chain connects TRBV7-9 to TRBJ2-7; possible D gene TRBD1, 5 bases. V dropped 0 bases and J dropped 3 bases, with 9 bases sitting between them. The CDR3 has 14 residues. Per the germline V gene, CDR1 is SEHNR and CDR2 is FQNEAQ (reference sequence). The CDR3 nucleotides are TGTGCCAGCAGCTTAGCGGGGCTCATCTACGAGCAGTACTTC. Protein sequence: CASSLAGLIYEQYF. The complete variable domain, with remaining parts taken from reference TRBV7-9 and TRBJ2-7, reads DTGVSQNPRHKITKRGQNVTFRCDPISEHNRLYWYRQTLGQGPEFLTYFQNEAQLEKSRLLSDRFSAERPKGSFSTLEIQRTEQGDSAMYLCASSLAGLIYEQYFGPGTRLTVT.

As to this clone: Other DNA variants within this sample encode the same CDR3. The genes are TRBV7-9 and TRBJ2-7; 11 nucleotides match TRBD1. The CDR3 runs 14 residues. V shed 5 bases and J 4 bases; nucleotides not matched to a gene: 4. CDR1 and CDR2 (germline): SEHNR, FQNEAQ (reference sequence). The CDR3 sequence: CASSPRDRGYEQYF. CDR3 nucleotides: TGTGCCAGCAGCCCCCGGGACAGGGGGTACGAGCAGTACTTC.

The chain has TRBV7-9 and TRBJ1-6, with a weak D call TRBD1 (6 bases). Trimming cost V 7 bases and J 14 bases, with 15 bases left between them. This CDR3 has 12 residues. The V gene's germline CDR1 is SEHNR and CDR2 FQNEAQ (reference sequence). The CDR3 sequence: CASTAGGGTLHF. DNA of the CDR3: TGTGCCAGCACCGCGGGGGGCGGAACCCTCCACTTT.